This TCR beta chain comes out of a study of T cell responses to AZD1222 COVID-19 vaccine. In germline, CDR1 is SGHNT, CDR2 YYREEE (reference sequence). Trimming removed 4 bases from V and 5 bases from J; junction bases left unmatched: 9. CDR3 size: 17 residues. Overall study findings and caveats: Donors, mostly white British, included more females; clonal diversity was possibly underestimated. None of the repertoires were sampled until the peak T cell response had passed.

Only in-frame clones appear in the TCRdb table, and some are missing; sequencing was by immunoSEQ multiplex PCR. The table lists 200,000 to 250,000 clones, under 95% of them singletons. Concerning this clone itself: As yet, its antigen is unknown.

The sequencing here drew on peripheral blood, taken on day 0 of MenACWY control vaccination. The V gene is TRBV5-4, the J gene TRBJ2-7; 16 bases line up with TRBD2. This sequence originates from an adult in good health. The CDR3 sequence: CASSPGTSGGAIHEQYF. The DNA for the CDR3 is TGTGCCAGCAGCCCCGGGACTAGCGGGGGGGCAATCCACGAGCAGTACTTC.